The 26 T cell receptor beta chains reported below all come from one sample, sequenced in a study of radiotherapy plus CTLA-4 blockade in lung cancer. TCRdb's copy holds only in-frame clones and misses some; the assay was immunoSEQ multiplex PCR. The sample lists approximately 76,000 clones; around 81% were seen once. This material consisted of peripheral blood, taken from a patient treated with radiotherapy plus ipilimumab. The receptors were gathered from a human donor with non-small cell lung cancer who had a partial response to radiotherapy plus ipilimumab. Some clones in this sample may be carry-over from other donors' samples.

The CDR3, as DNA: TGTGCCAGCAGCACTCGGGGGGGGGCAACTGAAGCTTTCTTT. Protein product: CASSTRGGATEAFF. The genes are TRBV2 and TRBJ1-1; the D gene is possibly TRBD1 (6 bases). The ends were cut back, 6 bases at V and 5 bases at J, with 16 bases in the middle. Germline CDR1 reads SNHLY; CDR2 reads FYNNEI. The CDR3 consists of 14 residues.

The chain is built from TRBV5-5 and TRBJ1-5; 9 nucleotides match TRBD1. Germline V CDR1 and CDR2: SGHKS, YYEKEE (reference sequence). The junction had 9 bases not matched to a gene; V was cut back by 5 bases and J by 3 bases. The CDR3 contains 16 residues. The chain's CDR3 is CASSRAGTGLNQPQHF. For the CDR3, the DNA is TGTGCCAGCAGTCGTGCCGGGACAGGGCTCAATCAGCCCCAGCATTTT.

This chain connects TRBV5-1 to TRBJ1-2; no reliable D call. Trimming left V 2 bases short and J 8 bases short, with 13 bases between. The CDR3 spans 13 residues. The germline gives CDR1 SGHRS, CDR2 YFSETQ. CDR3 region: CASSLSGMEGYTF. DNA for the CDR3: TGCGCCAGCAGCTTATCGGGGATGGAAGGCTACACCTTC.

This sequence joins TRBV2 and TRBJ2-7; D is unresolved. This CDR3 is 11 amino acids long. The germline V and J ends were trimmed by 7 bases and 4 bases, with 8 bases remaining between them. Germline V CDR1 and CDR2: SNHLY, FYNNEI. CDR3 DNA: TGTGCCAGCACCGCGGCGTACGAGCAGTACTTC. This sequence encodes CASTAAYEQYF.

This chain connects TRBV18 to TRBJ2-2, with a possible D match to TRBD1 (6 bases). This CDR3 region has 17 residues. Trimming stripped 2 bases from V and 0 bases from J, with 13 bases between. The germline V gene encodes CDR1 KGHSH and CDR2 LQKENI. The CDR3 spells CASSPWGQRANTGELFF. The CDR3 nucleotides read TGTGCCAGCTCACCATGGGGGCAGCGCGCGAACACCGGGGAGCTGTTTTTT.

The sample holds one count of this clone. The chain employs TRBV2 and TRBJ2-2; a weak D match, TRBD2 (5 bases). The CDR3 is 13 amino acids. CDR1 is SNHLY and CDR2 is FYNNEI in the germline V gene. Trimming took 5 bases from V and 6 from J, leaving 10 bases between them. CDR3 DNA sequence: TGTGCCAGCAGTAAGGCGCGGGCCGGGGAGCTGTTTTTT. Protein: CASSKARAGELFF.

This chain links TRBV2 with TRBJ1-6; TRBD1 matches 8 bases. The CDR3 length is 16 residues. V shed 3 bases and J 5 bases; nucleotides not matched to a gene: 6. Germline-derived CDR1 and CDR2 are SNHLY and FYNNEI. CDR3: CASSDPQGADNSPLHF. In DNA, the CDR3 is TGTGCCAGCAGTGATCCCCAGGGGGCAGATAATTCACCCCTCCACTTT.

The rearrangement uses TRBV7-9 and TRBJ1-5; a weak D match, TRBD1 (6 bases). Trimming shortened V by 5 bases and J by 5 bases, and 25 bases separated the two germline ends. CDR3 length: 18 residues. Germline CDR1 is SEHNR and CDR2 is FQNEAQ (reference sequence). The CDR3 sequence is CASSQMALGGAGDQPQHF. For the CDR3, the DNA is TGTGCCAGCAGCCAGATGGCTTTGGGGGGGGCTGGGGATCAGCCCCAGCATTTT.

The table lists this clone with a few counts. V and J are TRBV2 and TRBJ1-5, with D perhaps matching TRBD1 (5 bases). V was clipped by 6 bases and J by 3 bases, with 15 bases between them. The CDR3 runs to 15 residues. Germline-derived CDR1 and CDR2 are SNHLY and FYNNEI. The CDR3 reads CASRGPLTNNQPQHF. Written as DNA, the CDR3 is TGTGCCAGCAGGGGGCCTCTCACCAACAATCAGCCCCAGCATTTT.

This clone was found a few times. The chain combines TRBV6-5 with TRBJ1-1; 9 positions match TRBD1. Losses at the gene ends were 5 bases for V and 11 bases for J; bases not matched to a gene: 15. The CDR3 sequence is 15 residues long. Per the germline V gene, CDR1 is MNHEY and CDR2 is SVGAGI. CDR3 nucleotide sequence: TGTGCCAGCAGTCCGAGGGGACAGGGTTGGGTATCGGCTTTCTTT. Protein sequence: CASSPRGQGWVSAFF.

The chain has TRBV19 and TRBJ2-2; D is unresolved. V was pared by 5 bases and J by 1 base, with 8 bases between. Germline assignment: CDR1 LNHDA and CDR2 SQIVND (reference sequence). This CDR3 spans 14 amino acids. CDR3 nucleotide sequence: TGTGCCAGTAGTCCCCAGATGAACACCGGGGAGCTGTTTTTT. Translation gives CASSPQMNTGELFF.

The CDR3 DNA reads TGTGCCAGCAGCCGTTTCGGACAGGGGAAATACGAGCAGTACTTC. It translates to CASSRFGQGKYEQYF. The chain combines TRBV4-2 with TRBJ2-7; 9 nucleotides agree with TRBD1. The ends lost 4 bases at V and 4 bases at J; junction bases unmatched: 8. The CDR3 consists of 15 residues. CDR1 is LGHNA, CDR2 YNFKEQ, per germline.

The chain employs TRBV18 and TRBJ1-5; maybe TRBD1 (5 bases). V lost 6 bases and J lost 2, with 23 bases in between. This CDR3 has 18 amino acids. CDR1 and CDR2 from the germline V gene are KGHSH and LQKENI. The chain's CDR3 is CASSKERTIGGGNQPQHF. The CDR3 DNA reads TGTGCCAGCTCCAAAGAACGGACGATCGGGGGAGGCAATCAGCCCCAGCATTTT. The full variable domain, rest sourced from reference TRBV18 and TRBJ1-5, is NAGVMQNPRHLVRRRGQEARLRCSPMKGHSHVYWYRQLPEEGLKFMVYLQKENIIDESGMPKERFSAEFPKEGPSILRIQQVVRGDSAAYFCASSKERTIGGGNQPQHFGDGTRLSIL.

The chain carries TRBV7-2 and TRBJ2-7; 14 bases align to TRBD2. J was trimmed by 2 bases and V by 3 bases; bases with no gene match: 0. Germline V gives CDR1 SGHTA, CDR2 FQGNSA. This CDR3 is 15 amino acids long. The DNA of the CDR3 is TGTGCCAGCAGCTTGGGACTAGCGGGGGCCTACGAGCAGTACTTC. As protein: CASSLGLAGAYEQYF.

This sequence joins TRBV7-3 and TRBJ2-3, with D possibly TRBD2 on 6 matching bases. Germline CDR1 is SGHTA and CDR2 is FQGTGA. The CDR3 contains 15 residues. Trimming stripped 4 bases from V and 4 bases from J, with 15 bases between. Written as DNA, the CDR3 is TGTGCCAGCAGCTCCCCGGGACTTCCCTCAGATACGCAGTATTTT. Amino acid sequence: CASSSPGLPSDTQYF.

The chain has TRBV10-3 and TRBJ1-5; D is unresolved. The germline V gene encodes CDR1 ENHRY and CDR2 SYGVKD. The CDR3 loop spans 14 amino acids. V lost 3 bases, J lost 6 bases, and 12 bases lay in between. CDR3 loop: CAISESDGVQPQHF. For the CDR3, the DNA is TGTGCCATCAGTGAATCGGACGGGGTTCAGCCCCAGCATTTT.

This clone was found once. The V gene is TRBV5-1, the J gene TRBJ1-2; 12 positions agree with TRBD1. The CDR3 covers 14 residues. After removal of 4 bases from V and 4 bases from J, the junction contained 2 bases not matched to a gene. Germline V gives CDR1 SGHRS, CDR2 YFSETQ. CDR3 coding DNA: TGCGCCAGCAGCCGGGACAGGGGGCCCTATGGCTACACCTTC. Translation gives CASSRDRGPYGYTF. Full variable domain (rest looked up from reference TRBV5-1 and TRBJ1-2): KAGVTQTPRYLIKTRGQQVTLSCSPISGHRSVSWYQQTPGQGLQFLFEYFSETQRNKGNFPGRFSGRQFSNSRSEMNVSTLELGDSALYLCASSRDRGPYGYTFGSGTRLTVV.

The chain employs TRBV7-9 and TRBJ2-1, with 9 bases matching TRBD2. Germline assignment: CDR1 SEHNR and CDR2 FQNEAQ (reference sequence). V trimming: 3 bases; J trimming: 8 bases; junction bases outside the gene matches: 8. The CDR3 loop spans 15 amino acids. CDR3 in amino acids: CASSFGRGRVDEQFF. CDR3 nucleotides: TGTGCCAGCAGCTTCGGCCGCGGGAGGGTCGATGAGCAGTTCTTC.

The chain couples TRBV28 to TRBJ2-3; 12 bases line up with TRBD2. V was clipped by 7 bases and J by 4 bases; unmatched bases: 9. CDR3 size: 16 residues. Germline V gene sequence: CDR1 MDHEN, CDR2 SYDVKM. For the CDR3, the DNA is TGTGCCAGCACCAACCGCCTAGCGGGGGGGGCAGATACGCAGTATTTT. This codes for CASTNRLAGGADTQYF.

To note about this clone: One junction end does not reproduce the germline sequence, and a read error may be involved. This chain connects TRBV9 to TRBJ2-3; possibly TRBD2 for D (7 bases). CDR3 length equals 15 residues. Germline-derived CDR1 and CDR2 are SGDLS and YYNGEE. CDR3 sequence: CASSVEGRVTGTQYF. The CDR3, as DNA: TGTGCCAGCAGCGTAGAGGGGAGGGTGACAGGTACGCAGTATTTT. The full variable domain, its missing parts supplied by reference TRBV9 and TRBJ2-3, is DSGVTQTPKHLITATGQRVTLRCSPRSGDLSVYWYQQSLDQGLQFLIQYYNGEERAKGNILERFSAQQFPDLHSELNLSSLELGDSALYFCASSVEGRVTGTQYFGPGTRLTVL.

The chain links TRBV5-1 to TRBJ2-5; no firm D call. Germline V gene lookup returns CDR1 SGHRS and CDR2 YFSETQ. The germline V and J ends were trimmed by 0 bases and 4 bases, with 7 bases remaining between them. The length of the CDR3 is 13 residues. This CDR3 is CASSLAPRETQYF. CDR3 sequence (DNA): TGCGCCAGCAGCTTGGCCCCTCGAGAGACCCAGTACTTC.

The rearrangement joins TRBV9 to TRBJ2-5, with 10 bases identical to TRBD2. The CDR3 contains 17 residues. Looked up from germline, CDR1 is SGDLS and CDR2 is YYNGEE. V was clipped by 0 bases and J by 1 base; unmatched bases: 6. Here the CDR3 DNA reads TGTGCCAGCAGCGTAGGTTCGAGCGGGGGGGTCCAAGAGACCCAGTACTTC. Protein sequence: CASSVGSSGGVQETQYF.

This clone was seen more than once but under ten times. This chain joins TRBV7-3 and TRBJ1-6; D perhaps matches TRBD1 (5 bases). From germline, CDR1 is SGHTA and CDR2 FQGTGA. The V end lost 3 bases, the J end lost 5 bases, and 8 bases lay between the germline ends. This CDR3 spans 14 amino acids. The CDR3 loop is CASSFGTNNSPLHF. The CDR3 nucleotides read TGTGCCAGCAGCTTCGGGACTAATAATTCACCCCTCCACTTT.

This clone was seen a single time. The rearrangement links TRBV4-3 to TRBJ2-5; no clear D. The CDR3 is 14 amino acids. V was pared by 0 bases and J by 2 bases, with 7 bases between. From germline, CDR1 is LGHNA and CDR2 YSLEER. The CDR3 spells CASSQDLVQETQYF. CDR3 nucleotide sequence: TGCGCCAGCAGCCAAGATCTAGTACAAGAGACCCAGTACTTC.

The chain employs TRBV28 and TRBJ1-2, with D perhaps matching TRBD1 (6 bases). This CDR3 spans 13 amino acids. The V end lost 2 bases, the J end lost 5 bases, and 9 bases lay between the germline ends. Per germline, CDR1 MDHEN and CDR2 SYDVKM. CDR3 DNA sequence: TGTGCCAGCAGTTTAGGACAGACGTATGGCTACACCTTC. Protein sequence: CASSLGQTYGYTF.

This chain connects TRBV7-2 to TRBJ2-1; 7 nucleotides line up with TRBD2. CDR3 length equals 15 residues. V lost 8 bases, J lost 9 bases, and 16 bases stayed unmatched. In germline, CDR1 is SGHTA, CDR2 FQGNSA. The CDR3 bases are TGTGCCAGCGGGCCCCGGTTAGGGCCGGGGGGTGAGCAGTTCTTC. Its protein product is CASGPRLGPGGEQFF.